This T cell receptor beta chain was profiled in a study of shared clonotypes between healthy human individuals. Study information: A few men and a couple of women, aged 18 to 49, were donors.

Produced via immunoSEQ multiplex PCR; TCRdb's table is partial and in-frame only. The table lists over a million clones, around 95% of them singletons. Germline V lookup: CDR1 MNHEY, CDR2 SMNVEV (reference sequence). The CDR3 is made up of 13 amino acids. Deletions cut 6 bases from V and 2 bases from J, with 11 bases between. The J gene is TRBJ2-7, the V gene TRBV27; D is unclear. This sequence originates from a young man in good health. Sequenced sample: naive CD4+ T cells sorted from blood. Subset noted: CD45RA+ positively selected. CDR3: CASRGAVPYEQYF. CDR3 in DNA: TGTGCCAGCAGGGGCGCGGTACCCTACGAGCAGTACTTC.